The 3 T cell receptor beta chains listed next were all sequenced from one sample in a study of early T cells in non-severe SARS-CoV-2 infection (dated by TCRdb to the early 2020s). Receptors were amplified or captured by 5' RACE. Reads for this sample came from a NextSeq 500. The raw public data were reprocessed by TCRdb itself: fastp quality trimming at Q25, MiXCR clonotype calling, in-frame beta chains only. Each entry merges the rows of one CDR3 protein and shows their most common DNA and genes. The sample records around 60,000 distinct CDR3 sequences, 20% to 25% of which are singletons. About 15% of the sample is in the top ten clones. The sample here was whole blood, taken at baseline. These receptors originate from an adult who was a healthcare worker with PCR-confirmed SARS-CoV-2 infection or an uninfected control (not recorded which).

The rearrangement links TRBV12-3 or TRBV12-4 to TRBJ2-2; the D is unclear. This CDR3 has 14 residues. V lost 5 bases, J lost 2 bases, and 9 bases lay in between. Here the CDR3 DNA reads TGTGCCAGCAGTCCAGGACGAAACACCGGGGAGCTGTTTTTT. Translation gives CASSPGRNTGELFF.

This clonotype was counted a few times. V gene TRBV4-1 combines with J gene TRBJ2-1; 10 nucleotides agree with TRBD2. Unmatched junction bases numbered 5, after V lost 4 bases and J lost 2 bases. The CDR3 length is 16 residues. Germline CDR1 MGHRA, CDR2 YSYEKL. CDR3 coding DNA: TGCGCCAGCAGCCTAGGCGGACTAGCGGCCTACAATGAGCAGTTCTTC. It specifies CASSLGGLAAYNEQFF.

This clonotype was recorded many times. The chain is built from TRBV10-1 and TRBJ1-6; TRBD1 is a possible D gene (5 bases). The V and J ends lost 6 bases and 6 bases respectively, with 9 bases between them. The CDR3 length is 13 residues. Germline V lookup: CDR1 WNHNN, CDR2 SYGVQD (reference sequence). The DNA for the CDR3 is TGCGCCAGCAGCCGGGACGGTAATTCACCCCTCCACTTT. Its protein is CASSRDGNSPLHF.